This entry concerns a single T cell receptor beta chain. Its antigen is currently not known. Per-base quality was not reported, and no clone a single base away is much larger than it. This entry comes from a study of Ad26.COV2.S vaccination and SARS-CoV-2 variants (dated by TCRdb to 2020 to 2022). About the investigation overall: TCRbeta repertoire sequencing was used to assess the specificity and breadth of SARS-CoV-2-reactive T cell receptors after Ad26.COV2.S vaccination. The TCR-sequenced set comprised about 32 samples: about 19 Ad26.COV2.S vaccine recipients, 5 placebo recipients and 8 SARS-CoV-2 convalescent individuals. Beyond this particular receptor, the publication reports: Vaccine and placebo recipients had similar non-spike TCR breadth, a finding consistent with the vaccine containing only spike. After vaccination, spike-specific CD8+ and CD4+ T cell responses were reported to show substantial breadth. Ad26.COV2.S recipients had higher spike-specific TCR breadth than placebo recipients (P = 0.0014). It was noted by the authors that total T cell responses may have been underestimated by the TCR breadth and depth analyses.

V has 2 bases trimmed and J has 4 bases trimmed; junction bases matching no gene number 4. CDR1 SGDLS and CDR2 YYNGEE were looked up in the germline V gene. Spanning cysteine to phenylalanine, the CDR3 consists of 14 amino acids. The kept DNA is CDR3 alone, 42 bases in frame from the first base. The immunoSEQ Assay was the method used to sequence TCRbeta CDR3 regions. After extraction, genomic DNA underwent amplification by bias-controlled multiplex PCR, followed by high-throughput sequencing. On the authors' methods: To quantify the absolute abundance of each unique TCRbeta CDR3 region, sequences were collapsed and filtered. T cell fraction was estimated by normalizing TCRbeta template counts to usable DNA, with usable DNA measured through amplification of reference genes found in all nucleated cells. Repertoire TCRs were annotated as SARS-CoV-2-specific by exact matching of V gene, CDR3 amino acid sequence and J gene to a known reactive TCR set. The reference SARS-CoV-2 TCR set was derived from MIRA and filtered for enrichment in COVID-19-positive ImmuneCODE repertoires, a step that removed public or cross-reactive TCRs. Drawing on the MIRA antigens, annotated TCRs were analysed further at the level of specific ORF or position within ORF. Breadth was defined as annotated unique rearrangements over total unique productive rearrangements; depth was the summed frequency of those rearrangements. TCR breadth was compared between groups using two-sided Wilcoxon rank-sum tests. Held by TCRdb, this immuneACCESS table contains in-frame sequences only and omits some clones. Under half of the omission traces to an unresolved V gene where checked; the cause of the rest is unknown. D and trimming come from the DNA, and the V and J calls and clone size come from that table. Counted in this sample were roughly 380,000 clones; 92% of them appeared once. In total, the top ten clones hold roughly 3.9% of the sample.

The time point label here, explained by the study, means: individuals recovered from natural SARS-CoV-2 infection. The sequencing used peripheral blood, collected after recovery from COVID-19. This TCR derives from a human donor who had recovered from COVID-19. The sequence joins TRBV9 to TRBJ2-3; 7 bases in the junction line up with TRBD2. This receptor carries the CDR3 CASSVGEGSDTQYF. The nucleotides read TGTGCCAGCAGCGTCGGGGAGGGGTCAGATACGCAGTATTTT. The full variable domain, with segments outside the CDR3 supplied by the reference TRBV9 and TRBJ2-3 proteins, appears as DSGVTQTPKHLITATGQRVTLRCSPRSGDLSVYWYQQSLDQGLQFLIQYYNGEERAKGNILERFSAQQFPDLHSELNLSSLELGDSALYFCASSVGEGSDTQYFGPGTRLTVL.